Listed below are T cell receptor beta chains from one sample, sequenced in a study of early T cells in non-severe SARS-CoV-2 infection. TCRdb used MiXCR to reprocess the 5' RACE reads, holding one entry per CDR3 protein. The sample includes approximately 34,000 distinct CDR3 sequences, 5% to 6% of them seen just once. The sequencing used whole blood, collected at baseline. The receptor set was obtained from an adult who was a healthcare worker with PCR-confirmed SARS-CoV-2 infection or an uninfected control (not recorded which). The CDR3 runs from the conserved cysteine through the conserved F or W. D genes are given only for firm matches. Expanded clones are given a class, and other clones once, few, many or no size at all.

. TRBJ1-2 TRBV5-1 14 . CASSLAPGDYGYTF TGCGCCAGCAGCTTGGCGCCGGGCGACTATGGCTACACCTTC
many TRBJ1-2 TRBV27 15 TRBD1 CASSIGQGGNYGYTF TGTGCCAGCAGTATCGGACAGGGGGGCAACTATGGCTACACCTTC
many TRBJ2-3 TRBV12-5 12 . CASGLETDTQYF TGTGCTAGTGGCTTGGAGACAGATACGCAGTATTTT
. TRBJ2-3 TRBV27 14 TRBD1 CAASDRVVLGTQYF TGTGCCGCCTCGGACAGGGTGGTCTTGGGTACGCAGTATTTT
. TRBJ2-1 TRBV6-2/TRBV6-3 14 TRBD2 CASSKPGLYNEQFF TGTGCCAGCAGTAAGCCGGGACTATACAATGAGCAGTTCTTC
few TRBJ2-1 TRBV5-1 15 . CASSLEARLGNEQFF TGCGCCAGCAGCTTGGAGGCCCGTTTGGGGAATGAGCAGTTCTTC
many TRBJ2-5 TRBV7-9 14 . CASSPAGLQETQYF TGTGCCAGCAGCCCCGCGGGGTTGCAAGAGACCCAGTACTTC
many TRBJ2-7 TRBV27 16 TRBD1 CASSFWDRGAPAEQYF TGTGCCAGCAGTTTTTGGGACAGGGGGGCCCCCGCCGAGCAGTACTTC
many TRBJ2-3 TRBV27 15 TRBD2 CASSLQLAGADTQYF TGTGCCAGCAGTCTGCAACTAGCGGGAGCAGATACGCAGTATTTT
few TRBJ1-1 TRBV7-9 13 . CASSLGMNTEAFF TGTGCCAGCAGCTTAGGGATGAACACTGAAGCTTTCTTT
many TRBJ2-7 TRBV2 13 TRBD1 CASKGGVYYEQYF TGTGCCAGCAAAGGGGGCGTGTACTACGAGCAGTACTTC
many TRBJ2-1 TRBV6-2/TRBV6-3 16 . CASSYSLAENYNEQFF TGTGCCAGCAGTTACTCCTTAGCGGAAAACTACAATGAGCAGTTCTTC
many TRBJ2-1 TRBV12-3/TRBV12-4 15 TRBD2 CASSIAGGSVGEQFF TGTGCCAGCAGTATAGCGGGAGGGTCTGTAGGTGAGCAGTTCTTC
few TRBJ1-4 TRBV10-3 14 . CAISEGTTNEKLFF TGTGCCATCAGTGAAGGGACGACTAACGAAAAACTGTTTTTT
many TRBJ1-1 TRBV30 18 . CAWSPSPFQTRQNTEAFF TGTGCCTGGAGTCCTTCTCCCTTCCAGACACGTCAGAACACTGAAGCTTTCTTT
few TRBJ2-2 TRBV30 17 TRBD2 CAWSVRAGGANTGELFF TGTGCCTGGAGTGTAAGAGCGGGAGGCGCGAACACCGGGGAGCTGTTTTTT
many TRBJ2-3 TRBV7-3 14 . CASSVGTATDTQYF TGTGCCAGCAGCGTCGGGACGGCCACAGATACGCAGTATTTT
many TRBJ1-3 TRBV6-5 14 . CASTRTSSGNTIYF TGTGCCAGCACCCGAACGAGCTCTGGAAACACCATATATTTT
few TRBJ1-1 TRBV5-1 16 . CASSDGAREIIYEAFF TGCGCCAGCAGCGACGGAGCGAGGGAGATAATTTATGAAGCTTTCTTT
many TRBJ2-1 TRBV6-1 13 . CASSSPGGSEQFF TGTGCCAGCAGCTCCCCCGGGGGTTCCGAGCAGTTCTTC
many TRBJ1-5 TRBV20-1 16 TRBD1 CSARDALRGQNQPQHF TGCAGTGCTAGAGATGCTCTAAGGGGGCAAAATCAGCCCCAGCATTTT
many TRBJ2-2 TRBV7-8 14 TRBD1 CASSDRDGTGELFF TGTGCCAGCAGCGACAGGGACGGCACCGGGGAGCTGTTTTTT
medium-sized TRBJ2-1 TRBV11-2 16 TRBD2 CASSSERAGGRNEQFF TGTGCCAGCAGCTCGGAAAGAGCGGGAGGGAGGAATGAGCAGTTCTTC
many TRBJ2-1 TRBV30 20 . CAWRRGAGVRLPSLLTEQFF TGTGCCTGGAGGAGGGGGGCTGGGGTTCGTTTACCTTCTTTGTTAACTGAGCAGTTCTTC
. TRBJ2-1 TRBV24-1 16 TRBD2 CATSAPRLAGGNEQFF TGTGCCACCAGTGCTCCTCGACTAGCGGGAGGCAATGAGCAGTTCTTC
many TRBJ2-1 TRBV2 13 . CASRRSSYNEQFF TGTGCCAGCAGGAGGAGTTCCTACAATGAGCAGTTCTTC
many TRBJ2-7 TRBV6-5 14 TRBD1 CASSPRQGRYEQYF TGTGCCAGCAGTCCCCGACAGGGGAGGTACGAGCAGTACTTC
many TRBJ1-1 TRBV6-5 12 TRBD1 CASSLQGAEAFF TGTGCCAGCAGTCTCCAGGGGGCTGAAGCTTTCTTT
. TRBJ1-1 TRBV29-1 12 . CSGRDIQGEAFF TGCAGCGGGAGGGACATACAGGGAGAAGCTTTCTTT
many TRBJ1-5 TRBV15 17 TRBD1 CATSSRDRGLSNQPQHF TGTGCCACCAGCAGCCGCGACAGGGGGCTGAGCAATCAGCCCCAGCATTTT
. TRBJ2-3 TRBV20-1 16 TRBD2 CSARDLREGSTDTLYF TGCAGTGCTAGAGATTTGCGGGAGGGAAGCACAGATACGCTGTATTTT
many TRBJ2-1 TRBV12-3/TRBV12-4 18 TRBD2 CASRRWGTSGRAANEQFF TGTGCCAGCCGCCGATGGGGGACTAGCGGGAGGGCGGCAAATGAGCAGTTCTTC
few TRBJ1-1 TRBV12-3/TRBV12-4 15 TRBD1 CASSAGQGRGTEAFF TGTGCCAGCAGCGCTGGACAGGGCAGAGGCACTGAAGCTTTCTTT
. TRBJ2-5 TRBV20-1 14 . CSASGRGGQETQYF TGCAGTGCTAGCGGCAGGGGAGGACAAGAGACCCAGTACTTC
many TRBJ1-6 TRBV7-2 15 . CASSPSGVTNSPLHF TGTGCCAGCAGCCCGTCGGGGGTTACGAATTCTCCCCTCCACTTT
many TRBJ1-1 TRBV20-1 14 TRBD1 CSARRGRGTTEAFF TGCAGTGCTAGAAGGGGGCGGGGAACAACTGAAGCTTTCTTT
. TRBJ2-3 TRBV20-1 16 . CSAPEGRRGRLDTQYF TGCAGTGCCCCCGAAGGAAGGCGGGGCAGGCTAGATACGCAGTATTTT
many TRBJ2-7 TRBV9 14 TRBD1 CASSAGQGTYEQYF TGTGCCAGCAGCGCGGGACAGGGAACCTACGAGCAGTACTTC
. TRBJ1-3 TRBV4-2 16 . CANSPAGRSSGNTIYF TGTGCCAACAGCCCCGCGGGTCGGAGCTCTGGAAACACCATATATTTT
many TRBJ2-7 TRBV6-5 16 . CASSYSTGTWPYEQYF TGTGCCAGCAGTTACTCGACCGGGACCTGGCCCTACGAGCAGTACTTC
. TRBJ2-7 TRBV6-6 14 TRBD1 CASSYSNRGYEQYF TGTGCCAGCAGTTACTCGAACAGGGGCTACGAGCAGTACTTC